This passage covers 9 T cell receptor beta chains from one sample sequenced in a study of blood T cell repertoires in COVID-19. The assay was immunoSEQ multiplex PCR, and TCRdb's table has in-frame clones only and misses some. The repertoire holds a few hundred thousand clones, with 75% to 90% as singletons. The specimen sequenced was peripheral blood. The receptors originated from a human donor in a cohort sampled during active COVID-19.

The chain uses TRBV5-1 and TRBJ2-7; perhaps TRBD2 as D (5 bases). The CDR3 loop spans 14 amino acids. V lost 5 bases, J lost 0 bases, and 12 bases lay in between. Looked up from germline, CDR1 is SGHRS and CDR2 is YFSETQ. Written as DNA, the CDR3 is TGCGCCAGCAGTCCAGCGGATCCCTCCTACGAGCAGTACTTC. It specifies CASSPADPSYEQYF.

The chain joins TRBV30 to TRBJ2-1; 14 bases line up with TRBD2. Trimming cost V 2 bases and J 8 bases; bases outside gene matches: 2. Germline CDR1 reads GTSNPN; CDR2 reads SVGIG (reference sequence). The CDR3 extends over 14 amino acids. The CDR3 region is CAWSLTSGRDEQFF. CDR3 in DNA: TGTGCCTGGAGTTTGACTAGCGGGAGGGATGAGCAGTTCTTC.

The J gene is TRBJ2-5, the V gene TRBV7-8; 9 bases are a match to TRBD2. The germline V gene encodes CDR1 SGHVS and CDR2 FQNEAQ. V shed 2 bases and J 5 bases; nucleotides not matched to a gene: 12. The CDR3 loop spans 17 amino acids. Here the CDR3 reads CASSLNSGRGAPETQYF. DNA of the CDR3: TGTGCCAGCAGCTTAAATAGCGGGAGAGGGGCCCCGGAGACCCAGTACTTC.

This clone has just a few counts. The genes are TRBV6-5 and TRBJ2-7; the match to TRBD1 covers 8 bases. Germline V gives CDR1 MNHEY, CDR2 SVGAGI. Trimming at V came to 2 bases and at J to 1 base, leaving 1 base not matched to a gene. This CDR3 contains 14 residues. The CDR3 DNA sequence: TGTGCCAGCAGTTACCGGACAGGGTCCTACGAGCAGTACTTC. Its protein is CASSYRTGSYEQYF.

The J gene is TRBJ2-7, the V gene TRBV30; 8 bases are shared with TRBD1. CDR1 and CDR2 (germline): GTSNPN, SVGIG (reference sequence). This CDR3 spans 12 amino acids. The J segment lost 2 bases and the V segment lost 3 bases, leaving 0 bases of the junction unmatched. The CDR3, as DNA: TGTGCCTGGAGACAGGGGGCCTACGAGCAGTACTTC. This encodes CAWRQGAYEQYF.

The chain employs TRBV29-1 and TRBJ2-7, with 7 nucleotides matching TRBD2. CDR1 is SQVTM and CDR2 is ANQGSEA in the germline V gene. There are 11 residues in the CDR3. V gave up 4 bases and J gave up 6 bases; unmatched junction bases: 3. In DNA form, the CDR3 reads TGCAGCGTTGCGCCGGGGGGCGAGCAGTACTTC. Residues: CSVAPGGEQYF.

CDR3 protein: CASSPYLAGGHYEQYF. CDR3 coding DNA: TGTGCCAGCAGCCCCTACCTAGCGGGAGGACACTACGAGCAGTACTTC. The J gene is TRBJ2-7, the V gene TRBV9; 11 nucleotides line up with TRBD2. Germline CDR1 is SGDLS and CDR2 is YYNGEE. This CDR3 comprises 16 residues. V shed 4 bases and J 3 bases; nucleotides not matched to a gene: 9.

This chain connects TRBV28 to TRBJ2-7, with 10 nucleotides matching TRBD1. The CDR3 totals 14 residues. After removal of 5 bases from V and 5 bases from J, the junction contained 6 bases not matched to a gene. Germline V gene lookup returns CDR1 MDHEN and CDR2 SYDVKM. The chain's CDR3 is CASSLGTGENEQYF. The CDR3 DNA reads TGTGCCAGCAGTCTTGGGACAGGGGAGAACGAGCAGTACTTC.

V is TRBV5-6 and J is TRBJ2-7, with D maybe TRBD2 (5 bases). Trimming shortened V by 0 bases and J by 2 bases, and 21 bases separated the two germline ends. Per the germline V gene, CDR1 is SGHDT and CDR2 is YYEEEE. The CDR3 has 18 amino acids. CDR3 loop: CASSLDTGLTVETYEQYF. CDR3 nucleotides: TGTGCCAGCAGCTTGGATACCGGACTTACCGTTGAGACCTACGAGCAGTACTTC.